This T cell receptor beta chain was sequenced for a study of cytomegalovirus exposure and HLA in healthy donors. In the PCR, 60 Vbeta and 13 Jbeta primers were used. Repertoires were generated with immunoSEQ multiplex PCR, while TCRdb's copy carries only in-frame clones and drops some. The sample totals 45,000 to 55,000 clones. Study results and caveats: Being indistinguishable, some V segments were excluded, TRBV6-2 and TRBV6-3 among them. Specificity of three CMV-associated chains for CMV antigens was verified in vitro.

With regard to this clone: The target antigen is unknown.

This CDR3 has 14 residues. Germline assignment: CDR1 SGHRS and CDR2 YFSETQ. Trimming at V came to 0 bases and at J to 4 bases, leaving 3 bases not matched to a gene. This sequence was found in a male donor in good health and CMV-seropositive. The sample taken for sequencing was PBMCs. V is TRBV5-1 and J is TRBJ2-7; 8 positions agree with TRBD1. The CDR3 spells CASSLAQGAYEQYF. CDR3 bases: TGCGCCAGCAGCTTGGCCCAGGGGGCATACGAGCAGTACTTC.